The 31 T cell receptor beta chains reported below all come from one sample, sequenced in a study of T-cell memory formation after mild COVID-19. TCRdb called the 5' RACE reads again in MiXCR, with one record for every CDR3 protein. The sample includes about 400,000 distinct CDR3 sequences, approximately 19% of them seen just once. The sequencing input was PBMCs or a T cell subset sorted from them (not recorded which). Receptor source: a young man who had mild COVID-19 (a few samples of this study predate the infection). Cell type and time point are not known.

The chain is built from TRBV6-5 and TRBJ1-1; D is ambiguous. V was clipped by 7 bases and J by 7 bases, with 16 bases between them. The CDR3 is 13 residues long. Per the germline V gene, CDR1 is MNHEY and CDR2 is SVGAGI. The CDR3 protein is CASTRKGLREAFF. The DNA for the CDR3 is TGTGCCAGCACCCGTAAGGGTCTCCGTGAAGCTTTCTTT.

The genes are TRBV5-1 and TRBJ1-1, with D unresolved. Germline assignment: CDR1 SGHRS and CDR2 YFSETQ. The CDR3 sequence is 14 residues long. V gave up 0 bases and J gave up 2 bases, with 8 bases separating them. CDR3 bases: TGCGCCAGCAGCTTGGCCGGCAGCAACACTGAAGCTTTCTTT. Translation gives CASSLAGSNTEAFF.

A few counts support this clonotype. The chain uses TRBV12-3 or TRBV12-4 and TRBJ1-4; 10 positions agree with TRBD1. The J segment lost 3 bases and the V segment lost 2 bases, leaving 12 bases of the junction unmatched. The CDR3 length is 19 residues. The CDR3 DNA sequence: TGTGCCAGCAGTTTATCTCCGGGACAGGGGATTGGAGCTAATGAAAAACTGTTTTTT. Residues: CASSLSPGQGIGANEKLFF.

The chain links TRBV10-3 to TRBJ2-7; possibly TRBD1 for D (6 bases). The V gene lost 6 bases and the J gene lost 0 bases, with 9 bases spanning the gap. Looked up from germline, CDR1 is ENHRY and CDR2 is SYGVKD. The CDR3 length is 13 residues. CDR3 nucleotide sequence: TGTGCCATCAGCCGGGACACCTCCTACGAGCAGTACTTC. Translation: CAISRDTSYEQYF.

The rearrangement joins TRBV5-1 to TRBJ2-1, with 9 nucleotides matching TRBD2. V lost 3 bases to trimming and J lost 8 bases; unmatched junction nucleotides: 15. This CDR3 has 17 residues. Germline V CDR1 and CDR2: SGHRS, YFSETQ. This chain's CDR3 is CASSWPRTGTSPYEQFF. The CDR3 DNA reads TGCGCCAGCAGCTGGCCCAGGACCGGGACTAGCCCTTATGAGCAGTTCTTC.

The table lists this clonotype with a count of one. The J gene is TRBJ1-2, the V gene TRBV7-9, with TRBD1 as a possible D gene (5 bases). The CDR3 is 16 amino acids. The ends were cut back, 1 base at V and 5 bases at J, with 17 bases in the middle. CDR1 is SEHNR and CDR2 is FQNEAQ in the germline V gene (reference sequence). The CDR3 region has the DNA TGTGCCAGCAGCTTAGAGTTTGGGGGGATCCGTTATGGCTACACCTTC. This gives the protein CASSLEFGGIRYGYTF.

The gene calls are TRBV3-1 and TRBJ2-1, with D possibly TRBD2 on 5 matching bases. This CDR3 comprises 13 residues. V lost 2 bases and J 4 bases, leaving 6 bases between the germline ends. Germline CDR1 reads LGHDT; CDR2 reads YNNKEL (reference sequence). In DNA form, the CDR3 reads TGTGCCAGCAGCCAACGCGGGTACAATGAGCAGTTCTTC. Translated, it gives CASSQRGYNEQFF.

For the CDR3, the DNA is TGTGCCAGTACCCGGACATTCCAAGAGACCCAGTACTTC. It translates to CASTRTFQETQYF. This rearrangement joins TRBV12-3 or TRBV12-4 to TRBJ2-5; D is perhaps TRBD1 (5 bases). There are 13 residues in the CDR3. Trimming removed 9 bases at V and 1 base at J, with 12 bases between.

The gene calls are TRBV5-1 and TRBJ2-3, with D tentatively TRBD1 (6 bases). The V and J ends lost 5 bases and 3 bases respectively, with 16 bases between them. The V gene's germline CDR1 is SGHRS and CDR2 YFSETQ. CDR3 length: 15 amino acids. The CDR3 protein is CASRIQGEGTDTQYF. For the CDR3, the DNA is TGCGCCAGCAGGATACAGGGAGAAGGTACAGATACGCAGTATTTT.

This clonotype was picked up a small number of times. V and J are TRBV10-3 and TRBJ2-7, with TRBD2 as a possible D gene (5 bases). In germline, CDR1 is ENHRY, CDR2 SYGVKD. The V end was cut by 6 bases, the J end by 4 bases, with 13 bases between. The CDR3 is 13 amino acids. The CDR3 DNA sequence: TGTGCCATCAGCCGGGGAGAAGCTTACGAGCAGTACTTC. Protein sequence: CAISRGEAYEQYF.

The gene calls are TRBV2 and TRBJ2-5, with a tentative D call TRBD1 (5 bases). Looked up from germline, CDR1 is SNHLY and CDR2 is FYNNEI. This CDR3 contains 12 residues. V lost 8 bases and J lost 4, with 11 bases in between. The DNA of the CDR3 is TGTGCCAGCCAAGGGGTTGCAGAGACCCAGTACTTC. This gives the protein CASQGVAETQYF. Supplemented by reference TRBV2 and TRBJ2-5, the full variable domain reads EPEVTQTPSHQVTQMGQEVILRCVPISNHLYFYWYRQILGQKVEFLVSFYNNEISEKSEIFDDQFSVERPDGSNFTLKIRSTKLEDSAMYFCASQGVAETQYFGPGTRLLVL.

This clonotype was seen a few times. This chain connects TRBV18 to TRBJ2-1; 8 bases match TRBD2. Per germline, CDR1 KGHSH and CDR2 LQKENI. CDR3 length equals 15 residues. Trimming at V came to 4 bases and at J to 2 bases, leaving 4 bases not matched to a gene. CDR3 protein: CASSLSGETYNEQFF. As DNA, the CDR3 is TGTGCCAGCTCACTTAGCGGGGAAACCTACAATGAGCAGTTCTTC.

The V and J genes are TRBV7-2 and TRBJ2-7; maybe TRBD2 (5 bases). The CDR3 consists of 15 residues. The germline V gene encodes CDR1 SGHTA and CDR2 FQGNSA. Trimming left V 3 bases short and J 0 bases short, with 12 bases between. The CDR3 nucleotides are TGTGCCAGCAGCTTCGGACTGGGAAGCTCCTACGAGCAGTACTTC. It specifies CASSFGLGSSYEQYF.

The sample holds a few counts of this clonotype. The chain joins TRBV29-1 to TRBJ2-1; D is ambiguous. Trimming shortened V by 6 bases and J by 2 bases, and 8 bases separated the two germline ends. CDR1 is SQVTM and CDR2 is ANQGSEA in the germline V gene. The CDR3 is 12 amino acids. Written as DNA, the CDR3 is TGCAGCGTCTCACCCACCTACAATGAGCAGTTCTTC. Protein: CSVSPTYNEQFF.

The chain employs TRBV20-1 and TRBJ2-2; D is perhaps TRBD2 (6 bases). CDR1 and CDR2 (germline): DFQATT, SNEGSKA (reference sequence). The CDR3 is made up of 15 amino acids. V dropped 7 bases and J dropped 1 base, with 16 bases sitting between them. The CDR3 loop is CSGNGRQKNTGELFF. The DNA of the CDR3 is TGCAGTGGGAACGGGAGACAGAAGAACACCGGGGAGCTGTTTTTT.

This clonotype was picked up a small number of times. The chain has TRBV7-8 and TRBJ1-1; D is uncertain. Germline V gene sequence: CDR1 SGHVS, CDR2 FQNEAQ. The V end lost 6 bases, the J end lost 5 bases, and 7 bases lay between the germline ends. The CDR3 extends over 11 amino acids. CDR3 region: CASSPRTEAFF. CDR3 nucleotide sequence: TGTGCCAGCAGTCCGCGTACTGAAGCTTTCTTT.

The chain links TRBV24-1 to TRBJ2-5, with 7 bases matching TRBD1. This CDR3 spans 15 amino acids. Losses at the gene ends were 7 bases for V and 4 bases for J; bases not matched to a gene: 11. Looked up from germline, CDR1 is KGHDR and CDR2 is SFDVKD. CDR3 sequence reads: CATSPTGQDPETQYF. The CDR3 DNA follows: TGTGCCACCAGCCCCACCGGACAGGACCCAGAGACCCAGTACTTC.

The table lists this clonotype with many counts. V and J are TRBV7-6 and TRBJ2-7; maybe TRBD1 (5 bases). With 4 bases removed from V and 6 bases from J, the gap between germline ends came to 22 bases. Germline CDR1 SGHVS, CDR2 FNYEAQ. This CDR3 has 16 amino acids. DNA of the CDR3: TGTGCCAGCAGCTCCCTCGGTGGGCAGGGAAGCTCCGAGCAGTACTTC. Its protein product is CASSSLGGQGSSEQYF. The variable domain in full, with the rest retrieved from reference TRBV7-6 and TRBJ2-7, is GAGVSQSPRYKVTKRGQDVALRCDPISGHVSLYWYRQALGQGPEFLTYFNYEAQQDKSGLPNDRFSAERPEGSISTLTIQRTEQRDSAMYRCASSSLGGQGSSEQYFGPGTRLTVT.

This clonotype was counted a few times. This chain links TRBV2 with TRBJ2-1; 10 bases map to TRBD2. Germline V gives CDR1 SNHLY, CDR2 FYNNEI. J was trimmed by 4 bases and V by 7 bases; bases with no gene match: 4. This CDR3 region has 14 residues. The CDR3 coding sequence is TGTGCCAGCAAGCCGGGACTAGCGTACAATGAGCAGTTCTTC. Translation gives CASKPGLAYNEQFF.

The chain joins TRBV7-8 to TRBJ1-5; TRBD1 might be the D (6 bases). V lost 5 bases to trimming and J lost 4 bases, with 12 bases between them. There are 14 residues in the CDR3. Germline-derived CDR1 and CDR2 are SGHVS and FQNEAQ. CDR3 nucleotides: TGTGCCAGCAGCCAACAGGGATGGAATCAGCCCCAGCATTTT. Amino acids: CASSQQGWNQPQHF.

DNA for the CDR3: TGTGCCAGCAGCTTGGGTTACAGGGGCTACGAGCAGTACTTC. This encodes CASSLGYRGYEQYF. J is TRBJ2-7 and V is TRBV5-4, with 7 nucleotides matching TRBD1. The germline gives CDR1 SGHNT, CDR2 YYREEE (reference sequence). CDR3 length: 14 residues. V lost 0 bases and J lost 3; bases outside the gene matches: 3.

The chain carries TRBV11-2 and TRBJ2-7; a weak D match, TRBD2 (6 bases). Germline-derived CDR1 and CDR2 are SGHAT and FQNNGV. This CDR3 spans 14 amino acids. V was pared by 3 bases and J by 3 bases, with 12 bases between. The CDR3 here is CASSLPGTGYEQYF. The CDR3 DNA reads TGTGCCAGCAGCTTGCCGGGGACTGGCTACGAGCAGTACTTC.

The chain employs TRBV12-5 and TRBJ2-5; TRBD2 agrees at 13 bases. The CDR3 has 14 amino acids. After removal of 6 bases from V and 4 bases from J, the junction contained 2 bases not matched to a gene. The germline V gene encodes CDR1 LGHNT and CDR2 FRNRAP. The CDR3 DNA follows: TGTGCTAGTGGACGACTAGCGGGGGGAGAGACCCAGTACTTC. It specifies CASGRLAGGETQYF.

The chain couples TRBV7-2 to TRBJ2-1, with 11 bases that match TRBD1. Germline CDR1 is SGHTA and CDR2 is FQGNSA. The CDR3 spans 15 residues. Trimming took 3 bases from V and 10 from J; bases not matched to a gene: 8. CDR3 sequence: CASSFTGQGAKEQFF. Written as DNA, the CDR3 is TGTGCCAGCAGCTTCACAGGACAGGGGGCTAAGGAGCAGTTCTTC.

This clonotype is labeled medium-sized. The chain has TRBV6-4 and TRBJ2-2, with D possibly matching TRBD1 (5 bases). Germline CDR1 reads MRHNA; CDR2 reads SNTAGT. The CDR3 runs to 13 residues. Trimming cost V 2 bases and J 4 bases, with 5 bases left between them. The CDR3 DNA follows: TGTGCCAGCAGTGACAGGGGCACCGGGGAGCTGTTTTTT. Protein product: CASSDRGTGELFF.

J is TRBJ2-1 and V is TRBV5-1, with 8 bases lining up with TRBD1. V trimming: 9 bases; J trimming: 0 bases; junction bases outside the gene matches: 8. From germline, CDR1 is SGHRS and CDR2 YFSETQ. This CDR3 has 15 amino acids. The DNA of the CDR3 is TGCGCCACCGGGCAGGGGGCCTCCTCCTACAATGAGCAGTTCTTC. Translation gives CATGQGASSYNEQFF.

This clonotype has only a few counts. The V call is TRBV20-1, the J call TRBJ1-4; D is undetermined. The V and J ends lost 3 bases and 10 bases respectively, with 12 bases between them. Germline CDR1 and CDR2: DFQATT and SNEGSKA (reference sequence). CDR3 length: 12 amino acids. The CDR3 DNA reads as TGCAGTGCTAGTCTGGGGTCCGGAAAACTGTTTTTT. It specifies CSASLGSGKLFF.

This clonotype was counted between two and nine times. V is TRBV12-3 or TRBV12-4 and J is TRBJ1-5; D not certain. The CDR3 spans 14 residues. Trimming pared 5 bases from V and 6 bases from J, leaving 14 bases between. This CDR3 is CASSLLGSPQPQHF. The CDR3 DNA is TGTGCCAGCAGTCTCTTGGGTAGTCCTCAGCCCCAGCATTTT.

This clonotype was observed a few times. The V call is TRBV12-3 or TRBV12-4, the J call TRBJ2-1, with D possibly matching TRBD2 (6 bases). V gave up 1 base and J gave up 6 bases, with 10 bases separating them. The CDR3 sequence is 14 residues long. The CDR3 spells CASSLGAGPNEQFF. The CDR3 DNA reads as TGTGCCAGCAGTTTAGGGGCGGGGCCCAATGAGCAGTTCTTC.

This clonotype has only a few counts. This sequence joins TRBV7-2 and TRBJ2-1, with a tentative D call TRBD2 (6 bases). The CDR3 runs to 15 residues. Germline assignment: CDR1 SGHTA and CDR2 FQGNSA. Deletions cut 5 bases from V and 7 bases from J, with 18 bases between. The CDR3 nucleotides read TGTGCCAGCAGCCACTATCGGCGGGGAGATAATGAGCAGTTCTTC. Amino acids: CASSHYRRGDNEQFF.

The chain uses TRBV29-1 and TRBJ2-1; either TRBD1 or TRBD2 may fit D (5 bases each). The ends were cut back, 6 bases at V and 0 bases at J, with 15 bases in the middle. The length of the CDR3 is 15 residues. Germline CDR1 SQVTM, CDR2 ANQGSEA. The chain's CDR3 is CSVRFHGTSYNEQFF. CDR3 nucleotide sequence: TGCAGCGTCCGCTTCCATGGGACCTCCTACAATGAGCAGTTCTTC.